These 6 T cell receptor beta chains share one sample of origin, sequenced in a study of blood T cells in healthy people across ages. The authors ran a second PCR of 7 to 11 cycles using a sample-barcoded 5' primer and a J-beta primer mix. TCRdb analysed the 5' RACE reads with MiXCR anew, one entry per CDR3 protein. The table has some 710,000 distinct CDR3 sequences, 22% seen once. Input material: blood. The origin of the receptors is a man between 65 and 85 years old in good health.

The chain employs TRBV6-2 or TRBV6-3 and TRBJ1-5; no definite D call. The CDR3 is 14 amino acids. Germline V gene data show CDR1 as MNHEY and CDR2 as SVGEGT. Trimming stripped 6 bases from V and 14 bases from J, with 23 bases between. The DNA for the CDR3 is TGTGCCAGCAGATATCGAAAGGAGAGCACCTACGAGCATTTT. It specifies CASRYRKESTYEHF.

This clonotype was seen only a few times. This chain's CDR3 is CASSQGLFYEQYV. The CDR3 nucleotides are TGTGCCAGCAGTCAGGGCCTTTTTTACGAGCAGTACGTC. The V gene is TRBV6-5, the J gene TRBJ2-5; TRBD1 is a possible D gene (5 bases). The DNA end is more similar to TRBJ2-7, so the J call may be wrong. Germline lookup yields CDR1 MNHEY and CDR2 SVGAGI. The CDR3 has 13 residues.

CDR3 DNA: TGCAGTGCTGAGGGGACTAGCGGAACGAGCTCCTACAATGAGCAGTTCTTC. The encoded protein is CSAEGTSGTSSYNEQFF. J is TRBJ2-1 and V is TRBV20-1; TRBD2 agrees at 11 bases. V trimming: 5 bases; J trimming: 0 bases; junction bases outside the gene matches: 9. CDR1 and CDR2 from the germline V gene are DFQATT and SNEGSKA (reference sequence). The CDR3 totals 17 residues.

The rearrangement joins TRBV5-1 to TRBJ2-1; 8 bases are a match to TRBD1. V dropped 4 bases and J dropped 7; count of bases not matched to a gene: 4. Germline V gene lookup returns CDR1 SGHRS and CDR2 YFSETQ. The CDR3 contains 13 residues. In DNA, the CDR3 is TGCGCCAGCAGCCTGGGACAGGATAATGAGCAGTTCTTC. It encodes CASSLGQDNEQFF.

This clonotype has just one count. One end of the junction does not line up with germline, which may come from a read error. Written as DNA, the CDR3 is TGTGCCAGCAGTTCGCGTACAGGGGGACCAGATATGCAGTATTTT. Protein sequence: CASSSRTGGPDMQYF. The chain recombines TRBV12-3 or TRBV12-4 with TRBJ2-3; 8 positions agree with TRBD1. CDR3 size: 15 residues.

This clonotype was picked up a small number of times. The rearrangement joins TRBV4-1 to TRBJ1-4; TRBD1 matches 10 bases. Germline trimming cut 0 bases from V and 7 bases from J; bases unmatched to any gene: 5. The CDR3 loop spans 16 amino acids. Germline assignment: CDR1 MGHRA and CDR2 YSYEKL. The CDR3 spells CASSQEFRDRGEKLFF. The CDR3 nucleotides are TGCGCCAGCAGCCAAGAGTTTCGGGACAGGGGTGAAAAACTGTTTTTT.